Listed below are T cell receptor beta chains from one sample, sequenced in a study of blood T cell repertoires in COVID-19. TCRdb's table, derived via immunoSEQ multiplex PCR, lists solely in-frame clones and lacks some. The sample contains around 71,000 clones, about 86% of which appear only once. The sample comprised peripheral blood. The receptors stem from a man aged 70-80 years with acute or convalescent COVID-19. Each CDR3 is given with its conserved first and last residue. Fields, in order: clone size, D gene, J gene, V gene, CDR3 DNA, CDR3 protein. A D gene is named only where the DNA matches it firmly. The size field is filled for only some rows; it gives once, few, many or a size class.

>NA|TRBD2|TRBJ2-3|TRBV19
TGTGCCAGTAGTCTGCTGGGACTAGCGGGAGGAGATACGCAGTATTTT
CASSLLGLAGGDTQYF
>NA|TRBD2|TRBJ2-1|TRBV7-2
TGTGCCAGCAGCCCCCGGAGCAAAAGCGGGAGGCACTACAATGAGCAGTTCTTC
CASSPRSKSGRHYNEQFF
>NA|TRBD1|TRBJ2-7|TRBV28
TGTGCCAGCAGTTCCCCGGGACAGGGGACCTACGAGCAGTACTTC
CASSSPGQGTYEQYF
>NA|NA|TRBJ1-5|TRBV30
TGTGCCTGGAGTCCATCTAAGAGCAATCAGCCCCAGCATTTT
CAWSPSKSNQPQHF
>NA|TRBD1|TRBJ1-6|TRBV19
TGTGCCAGTAGCACAGGGGGCGCAGATTCACCCCTCCACTTT
CASSTGGADSPLHF
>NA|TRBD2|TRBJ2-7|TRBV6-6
TGTGCCAGCAGTTACACCGGACTAGCTGATTTCGAGCAGTACTTC
CASSYTGLADFEQYF
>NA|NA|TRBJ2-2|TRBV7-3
TGTGCCAGCAGGCCGGACAGCGCGAACACCGGGGAGCTGTTTTTT
CASRPDSANTGELFF
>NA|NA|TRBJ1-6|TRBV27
TGTGCCAGCAGTTTATATAGGCAGGGAGGGAATTCACCCCTCCACTTT
CASSLYRQGGNSPLHF
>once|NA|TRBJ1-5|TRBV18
TGTGCCAGCTCTCAATTACCCCCGGGGAGCAATCAGCCCCAGCATTTT
CASSQLPPGSNQPQHF
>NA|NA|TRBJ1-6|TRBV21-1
TGTGCCAGCAGCAAAGTCAGCCGCCGGGACAGACTTAGACCCCTCCACTTT
CASSKVSRRDRLRPLHF
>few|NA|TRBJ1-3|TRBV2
TGTGCCAGCAGTGAGGGGCTGCCTGGAAACACCATATATTTT
CASSEGLPGNTIYF
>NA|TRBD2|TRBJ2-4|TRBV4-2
TGTGCCAGCAGCCAAGCCGGGACTAGCGGTAAAAACATTCAGTACTTC
CASSQAGTSGKNIQYF
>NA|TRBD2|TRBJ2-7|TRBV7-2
TGTGCCAGCAGCCCGGGACTACGGGCCTACGAGCAGTACTTC
CASSPGLRAYEQYF
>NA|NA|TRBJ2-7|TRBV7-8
TGTGCCAGCACCCCTCGCGACTACGAGCAGTACTTC
CASTPRDYEQYF
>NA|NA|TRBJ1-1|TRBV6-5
TGTGCCAGCACGACAGGATTAATGAACACTGAAGCTTTCTTT
CASTTGLMNTEAFF
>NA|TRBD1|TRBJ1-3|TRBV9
TGTGCCAGCAGAGGACGCTTTCACAGGGGAATTAACTCTGGAAACACCATATATTTT
CASRGRFHRGINSGNTIYF
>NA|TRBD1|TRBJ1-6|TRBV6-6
TGTGCCAGCAGTTCCGGACAGGGGGCTTATTCACCCCTCCACTTT
CASSSGQGAYSPLHF
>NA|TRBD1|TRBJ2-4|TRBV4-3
TGCGCCAGCAGCCAAGATCCAGGGGGCAAAAACATTCAGTACTTC
CASSQDPGGKNIQYF